Below are 20 T cell receptor beta chains sequenced from a single sample in a study of T cells in Graves' hyperthyroidism and ophthalmopathy. Researchers took RNA transcripts and amplified the TCR beta CDR3 regions from them. HTBI primers drove first-round RT-PCR of the TCR CDR3. TCRdb independently ran MiXCR on the multiplex PCR reads; one entry per CDR3 protein. The sample records over 700,000 distinct CDR3 sequences, over 15% being singletons. The specimen was blood. The source is a woman in her forties or fifties with Graves' hyperthyroidism that later progressed to Graves' ophthalmopathy.

This chain joins TRBV27 and TRBJ2-5, with 13 bases lining up with TRBD2. The J segment lost 4 bases and the V segment lost 0 bases, leaving 5 bases of the junction unmatched. The length of the CDR3 is 17 residues. Germline assignment: CDR1 MNHEY and CDR2 SMNVEV (reference sequence). The CDR3 spells CASSLSLAGGRGETQYF. CDR3 nucleotides: TGTGCCAGCAGTTTATCACTAGCGGGGGGGCGCGGAGAGACCCAGTACTTC.

This clonotype occurred many times. J is TRBJ2-7 and V is TRBV7-6; 8 positions match TRBD1. The CDR3 is made up of 14 amino acids. CDR1 is SGHVS and CDR2 is FNYEAQ in the germline V gene. The V and J ends lost 5 bases and 3 bases, in that order; junction bases with no gene match: 6. The CDR3 sequence: CASSPLTGDYEQYF. CDR3 DNA sequence: TGTGCCAGCAGCCCCCTGACAGGGGACTACGAGCAGTACTTC.

The chain uses TRBV7-3 and TRBJ1-1; 9 bases are shared with TRBD1. Trimming took 5 bases from V and 2 from J; bases not matched to a gene: 6. CDR1 and CDR2 (germline): SGHTA, FQGTGA. The CDR3 is 15 residues long. The CDR3 nucleotides read TGTGCCAGCAGCCCCTACAGGGGGCGCAACACTGAAGCTTTCTTT. This encodes CASSPYRGRNTEAFF. Looking up the rest from reference TRBV7-3 and TRBJ1-1 gives the full variable domain: GAGVSQTPSNKVTEKGKYVELRCDPISGHTALYWYRQSLGQGPEFLIYFQGTGAADDSGLPNDRFFAVRPEGSVSTLKIQRTERGDSAVYLCASSPYRGRNTEAFFGQGTRLTVV.

This clonotype has more than one count but fewer than ten. The V gene is TRBV9, the J gene TRBJ1-2; D is possibly TRBD1 (5 bases). The CDR3 consists of 13 residues. Trimming took off 0 bases at V and 5 bases at J, with 8 bases between the two ends. CDR1 and CDR2 from the germline V gene are SGDLS and YYNGEE. The CDR3 DNA is TGTGCCAGCAGCGTAGGGGGCCGATATGGCTACACCTTC. Translated: CASSVGGRYGYTF.

This clonotype occurred many times. The rearrangement uses TRBV2 and TRBJ1-5; D might be TRBD1 (5 bases). The CDR3 runs 14 residues. Trimming cost V 3 bases and J 4 bases, with 10 bases left between them. CDR1 SNHLY and CDR2 FYNNEI come from the germline V gene. CDR3 amino acids: CASSDRDRNQPQHF. For the CDR3, the DNA is TGTGCCAGCAGTGACAGGGATAGGAATCAGCCCCAGCATTTT.

This clonotype was counted many times. V and J are TRBV5-1 and TRBJ1-6; weak D call: TRBD1 (6 bases). Germline-derived CDR1 and CDR2 are SGHRS and YFSETQ. The length of the CDR3 is 16 residues. V lost 4 bases to trimming and J lost 10 bases, with 21 bases between them. This chain's CDR3 is CASSVTGQVGGSPLHF. CDR3 nucleotide sequence: TGCGCCAGCAGCGTGACGGGGCAGGTGGGGGGCTCACCCCTCCACTTT.

The chain links TRBV15 to TRBJ2-3; D is perhaps TRBD2 (5 bases). V dropped 5 bases and J dropped 1 base, with 13 bases sitting between them. CDR1 and CDR2 (germline): LNHNV, YYDKDF (reference sequence). This CDR3 is built from 15 residues. The CDR3 loop is CATSSRTLRTDTQYF. CDR3 nucleotide sequence: TGTGCCACCAGCTCCAGGACTCTACGCACAGATACGCAGTATTTT.

This clonotype was counted between two and nine times. The chain carries TRBV2 and TRBJ2-2, with 8 bases that match TRBD2. CDR3 length: 14 amino acids. V trimming: 7 bases; J trimming: 7 bases; junction bases outside the gene matches: 8. In germline, CDR1 is SNHLY, CDR2 FYNNEI. CDR3 DNA: TGTGCCAGCAACGGCGGGGGGTATGGCGGGGAGCTGTTTTTT. Amino acids: CASNGGGYGGELFF.

There are many counts of this clonotype. This rearrangement joins TRBV6-1 to TRBJ1-2; 10 nucleotides align to TRBD1. The CDR3 spans 14 residues. V shed 4 bases, J shed 8 bases, and the junction held 7 bases outside the gene matches. CDR1 and CDR2 from the germline V gene are MNHNS and SASEGT. The CDR3 is CASSAGQGPYGYTF. CDR3 bases: TGTGCCAGCAGTGCGGGACAGGGGCCTTACGGCTACACCTTC.

The rearrangement links TRBV12-3 or TRBV12-4 to TRBJ2-1, with TRBD1 as a possible D gene (5 bases). There are 14 residues in the CDR3. V shed 3 bases and J shed 7 bases, with 13 bases lying between them. CDR3 DNA: TGTGCCAGCAGTTTTATCCGCAGGGAAAATGAGCAGTTCTTC. Translating it yields CASSFIRRENEQFF.

J is TRBJ1-1 and V is TRBV6-5, with a weak D call TRBD1 (5 bases). Trimming pared 2 bases from V and 4 bases from J, leaving 17 bases between. CDR1 and CDR2 (germline): MNHEY, SVGAGI. The CDR3 runs 16 residues. The CDR3 DNA reads TGTGCCAGCAGTTACCGGACGGGACTAGGTGGCACTGAAGCTTTCTTT. Protein: CASSYRTGLGGTEAFF.

The chain joins TRBV6-1 to TRBJ1-2, with 8 bases identical to TRBD1. CDR1 and CDR2 from the germline V gene are MNHNS and SASEGT. This CDR3 is 12 amino acids long. Trimming at V came to 7 bases and at J to 8 bases, leaving 6 bases not matched to a gene. CDR3 sequence: CASTRQGRGYTF. CDR3 bases: TGTGCCAGCACCCGACAGGGGCGCGGCTACACCTTC.

This clonotype showed up many times. This chain links TRBV3-1 with TRBJ2-1; a weak D match, TRBD1 (6 bases). V lost 4 bases and J lost 6, with 10 bases in between. The CDR3 extends over 13 amino acids. The germline gives CDR1 LGHDT, CDR2 YNNKEL (reference sequence). The CDR3 region is CASSLTGLNEQFF. The DNA for the CDR3 is TGTGCCAGCAGCCTAACAGGGCTCAATGAGCAGTTCTTC.

V usage is TRBV5-1 and J usage is TRBJ2-7; 8 bases are a match to TRBD2. This CDR3 region has 14 residues. V lost 3 bases to trimming and J lost 5 bases; unmatched junction nucleotides: 7. Germline V gene sequence: CDR1 SGHRS, CDR2 YFSETQ. The CDR3, as DNA: TGCGCCAGCAGCTCGGGGGGGGGGCGCGACGAGCAGTACTTC. Its protein product is CASSSGGGRDEQYF. Based on the CDR3 plus reference TRBV5-1 and TRBJ2-7, the full variable domain is KAGVTQTPRYLIKTRGQQVTLSCSPISGHRSVSWYQQTPGQGLQFLFEYFSETQRNKGNFPGRFSGRQFSNSRSEMNVSTLELGDSALYLCASSSGGGRDEQYFGPGTRLTVT.

The chain joins TRBV28 to TRBJ1-2; possible D gene TRBD1, 5 bases. The V gene lost 4 bases and the J gene lost 7 bases, with 10 bases spanning the gap. The germline V gene encodes CDR1 MDHEN and CDR2 SYDVKM. This CDR3 contains 12 residues. The CDR3 region is CASSWRRGGYTF. In DNA form, the CDR3 reads TGTGCCAGCAGTTGGCGAAGGGGTGGCTACACCTTC.

This clonotype was seen at least ten times. The rearrangement uses TRBV12-3 or TRBV12-4 and TRBJ1-6, with D unclear. Trimming took 5 bases from V and 6 from J, leaving 11 bases between them. This CDR3 is built from 14 residues. The CDR3 coding sequence is TGTGCCAGCAGTAATGGCAGGCCTAATTCACCCCTCCACTTT. Its protein product is CASSNGRPNSPLHF.

This clonotype was detected ten times or more. The rearrangement uses TRBV7-9 and TRBJ2-7, with TRBD1 identical over 7 bases. V gave up 4 bases and J gave up 1 base; unmatched junction bases: 7. Germline V gene lookup returns CDR1 SEHNR and CDR2 FQNEAQ (reference sequence). The CDR3 covers 15 residues. The CDR3 DNA sequence: TGTGCCAGCAGCTCGGGACAGCTAAAATCCTACGAGCAGTACTTC. Residues: CASSSGQLKSYEQYF.

V is TRBV20-1 and J is TRBJ1-1; 8 bases align to TRBD1. V lost 0 bases, J lost 1 base, and 7 bases stayed unmatched. The germline V gene encodes CDR1 DFQATT and CDR2 SNEGSKA (reference sequence). CDR3 length: 16 amino acids. In DNA, the CDR3 is TGCAGTGCTAGAGATCCTTCTACAGGGGGGAACACTGAAGCTTTCTTT. It codes for CSARDPSTGGNTEAFF.

This chain links TRBV20-1 with TRBJ2-7; D is undetermined. The ends were cut back, 6 bases at V and 3 bases at J, with 15 bases in the middle. CDR3 size: 13 residues. Per germline, CDR1 DFQATT and CDR2 SNEGSKA (reference sequence). The CDR3 spells CSAPLRVGYEQYF. The CDR3 DNA reads TGCAGTGCCCCGCTCCGGGTGGGCTACGAGCAGTACTTC.

This chain connects TRBV19 to TRBJ2-5; no definite D call. V lost 7 bases and J lost 3, with 12 bases in between. Germline V CDR1 and CDR2: LNHDA, SQIVND (reference sequence). The CDR3 runs 13 residues. In DNA form, the CDR3 reads TGTGCCAGTAAACTCACAGCAGAAGAGACCCAGTACTTC. Its translation: CASKLTAEETQYF.